The 16 T cell receptor beta chains reported below all come from one sample, sequenced in a study of CD8+ T cells in alopecia areata (dated by TCRdb to the late 2010s). Cells from mouse cutaneous lymph nodes were pooled, stained for CD4, CD8alpha, NKG2D, NKG2ACE and other markers, and then sorted on a BD Influx. The method behind the library was the immunoSEQ multiplex PCR assay. For TCR sequencing, RNA was extracted from every sample and reverse transcribed into cDNA to serve as template. TCRdb took over this immuneACCESS table, retaining in-frame rearrangements with V and J assigned. Such tables are incomplete; in checked studies, under half of the missing clones stem from an unresolved V gene, and the remainder is unexplained. This sample shows 250,000 or so clones, and none of them turns up only once. Together, the top ten hold around 1.2% of the sample. The sample was CD4+ T cells sorted from a lymph node. These receptors were taken from a C3H/HeJ mouse with alopecia areata. Mice from this strain have the MHC haplotype H2-k.

A few counts support this clone. These gene names are mouse names. The read ends 3 residues early relative to the CDR3; the germline J gene fills the gap. In the same sample, other DNA sequences code for this CDR3. This chain joins TRBV13-1 and TRBJ1-6, with a possible D match to TRBD1 (5 bases). TRBJ1-6 is sorted into the ORF group, with uncertain function. The CDR3 covers 14 residues. The V gene's germline CDR1 is NSHNY and CDR2 SYGAGN. With 2 bases removed from V and 4 bases from J, the gap between germline ends came to 7 bases. CDR3 bases read: TGTGCCAGCAGTGAAGGACAATATAATTCGCCC. This translates into CASSEGQYNSP. In full, the CDR3 reads CASSEGQYNSPLYF.

Comment on this clone: The gene names here belong to mouse. The CDR3 end lies 4 residues beyond the end of the read and is filled in from the germline J gene. The same CDR3 is also encoded by other DNA sequences in this sample. This sequence joins TRBV1 and TRBJ2-7, with no clear D. CDR1 NSQYPW and CDR2 LRSPGD come from the germline V gene (reference sequence). V shed 3 bases and J shed 0 bases, with 3 bases lying between them. The CDR3 spans 12 residues. CDR3 residues: CTCSALSYEQYF. CDR3 DNA (partial): TGCACCTGCAGTGCCCTCTCCTAT.

This clone was detected a few times. Gene labels here are mouse ones. The CDR3 extends 4 residues past the end of the read, so its final part is completed from the germline J gene. The chain is built from TRBV13-1 and TRBJ2-3; TRBD2 matches at 11 bases. V lost 5 bases, J lost 4 bases, and 3 bases stayed unmatched. The CDR3 contains 14 residues. The germline V gene has CDR1 NSHNY and CDR2 SYGAGN. Here the CDR3 reads CASRRTGGPETLYF. The CDR3 bases that were read are TGTGCCAGCAGAAGGACTGGGGGGCCAGAA.

As for this clone: Genes and germline come from the mouse. The CDR3 end is not reached by the read, which stops 4 residues before it; the germline J gene fills it in. The chain combines TRBV13-3 with TRBJ2-1; 7 bases map to TRBD1. CDR3 size: 13 residues. J was trimmed by 3 bases and V by 5 bases; bases with no gene match: 2. The germline V gene has CDR1 NNHDY and CDR2 SYVADS. CDR3 DNA (partial): TGTGCCAGCAGGGGACAGTCCTATGCT. It yields the protein CASRGQSYA. Given in full, the CDR3 is CASRGQSYAEQFF.

The table lists this clone with a few counts. The germline and genes are mouse ones. The sequence runs out 4 residues before the end of the CDR3; the remainder is reconstructed from the germline J gene. The J gene is TRBJ2-2, the V gene TRBV13-3; 9 bases line up with TRBD1. V shed 4 bases, J shed 0 bases, and the junction held 4 bases outside the gene matches. CDR3 size: 16 residues. From germline, CDR1 is NNHDY and CDR2 SYVADS. The CDR3 loop reads CASSTGTGSNTGQLYF. The part of the CDR3 DNA that was read is TGTGCCAGCAGTACCGGGACAGGGTCAAACACCGGG.

This clone was seen more than once but under ten times. Mouse germline and gene names are used. The sequenced fragment ends 4 residues before the CDR3 boundary, so the rest is inferred from the germline J gene. This sample also contains other DNA sequences that code for the same CDR3. The chain joins TRBV31 to TRBJ1-2; 7 nucleotides agree with TRBD1. The CDR3 is made up of 14 amino acids. Germline CDR1 GKSSPN, CDR2 SITVG. V trimming: 0 bases; J trimming: 2 bases; junction bases outside the gene matches: 3. The CDR3 region is CAWSLRGPNSDYTF. CDR3 DNA, as far as it was read: TGTGCCTGGAGTCTAAGGGGGCCCAACTCC. Based on the CDR3 plus reference TRBV31 and TRBJ1-2, the full variable domain is AQTIHQWPVAEIKAVGSPLSLGCTIKGKSSPNLYWYWQATGGTLQQLFYSITVGQVESVVQLNLSASRPKDDQFILSTEKLLLSHSGFYLCAWSLRGPNSDYTFGSGTRLLVI.

This clone was counted at least ten times. Gene names refer to mouse genes. The CDR3 end is not reached by the read, which stops 4 residues before it; the germline J gene fills it in. The genes are TRBV19 and TRBJ1-2, with TRBD1 identical over 9 bases. This CDR3 comprises 14 residues. J lost 4 bases, V lost 2 bases, and 3 bases had no gene match. CDR1 is FNHDT and CDR2 is SITEND in the germline V gene (reference sequence). The CDR3 sequence is CASSILGQGSDYTF. Incomplete CDR3 DNA: TGTGCCAGCAGTATCCTGGGACAGGGCTCC.

This clone was picked up many times. Each gene name is a mouse one. The CDR3 end lies 4 residues beyond the end of the read and is filled in from the germline J gene. This chain links TRBV13-1 with TRBJ2-2; 13 positions match TRBD2. Trimming cost V 4 bases and J 4 bases; bases outside gene matches: 4. This CDR3 contains 16 residues. CDR1 is NSHNY, CDR2 SYGAGN, per germline. CDR3 DNA (partial): TGTGCCAGCAGTAGGACTGGGGGGGCCCTCACCGGG. It is translated as CASSRTGGALTG. The entire CDR3 reads CASSRTGGALTGQLYF.

Of note for this clone: These gene names are mouse names. With the read ending 4 residues before the CDR3 end, the germline J gene is used to fill in that end. This rearrangement joins TRBV31 to TRBJ2-3, with 7 bases that match TRBD1. Germline loops: CDR1 GKSSPN, CDR2 SITVG. V gave up 1 base and J gave up 0 bases; unmatched junction bases: 4. The CDR3 has 15 residues. CDR3 bases read: TGTGCCTGGAGTCCGGACAGGATTAGTGCAGAA. It is translated as CAWSPDRISAE. The complete CDR3 sequence is CAWSPDRISAETLYF.

A remark on this clone: Gene names are the mouse ones. The read is 4 residues too short to cover the CDR3 end, so that end is filled in from the germline J gene. The chain uses TRBV13-3 and TRBJ2-7; TRBD2 agrees at 8 bases. This CDR3 region has 16 residues. Trimming removed 1 base from V and 0 bases from J; junction bases left unmatched: 6. Germline V lookup: CDR1 NNHDY, CDR2 SYVADS. CDR3 bases read: TGTGCCAGCAGTGATAGATCTGGGGGGCACTCCTAT. Amino acid sequence: CASSDRSGGHSY. The CDR3 in full is CASSDRSGGHSYEQYF.

Concerning this clone: These gene names are mouse names. Read coverage stops 4 residues before the CDR3 terminus; the germline J gene supplies the remainder. The chain joins TRBV31 to TRBJ2-2; 7 positions agree with TRBD1. In germline, CDR1 is GKSSPN, CDR2 SITVG. The CDR3 is 13 amino acids. J was trimmed by 0 bases and V by 8 bases; bases with no gene match: 3. The CDR3 loop reads CAGDRANTGQLYF. Incomplete CDR3 DNA: TGTGCCGGGGACAGAGCAAACACCGGG.

This clone was seen only a few times. The genes and germline here are from mouse. The DNA ends 4 residues before the CDR3 does, and the rest of the CDR3 is filled in from the germline J gene. Other DNA sequences in the sample encode the same CDR3. The gene calls are TRBV3 and TRBJ2-5; 8 bases are shared with TRBD1. This CDR3 comprises 14 residues. The V gene's germline CDR1 is SNHLY and CDR2 FYNGKV (reference sequence). Losses at the gene ends were 5 bases for V and 2 bases for J; bases not matched to a gene: 3. CDR3 DNA (partial): TGTGCCAGCAGCCCCGACAGGGGCCAAGAC. Translation gives CASSPDRGQD. The whole CDR3 is CASSPDRGQDTQYF.

The table lists this clone with a few counts. The gene symbols are mouse symbols. CDR3 DNA, as far as it was read: TGCACCTGCAGTGCCGGGACTGGGGGGGTCCGGGGAGAC. This translates into CTCSAGTGGVRGD. In full, the CDR3 is CTCSAGTGGVRGDTQYF. The chain recombines TRBV1 with TRBJ2-5; 13 nucleotides match TRBD2. The sequenced fragment ends 4 residues before the CDR3 boundary, so the rest is inferred from the germline J gene. Germline V lookup: CDR1 NSQYPW, CDR2 LRSPGD (reference sequence). The CDR3 contains 17 residues.

With regard to this clone: The gene names here belong to mouse. The read ends 4 residues early relative to the CDR3; the germline J gene fills the gap. J is TRBJ2-3 and V is TRBV31, with 12 bases matching TRBD2. The CDR3 length is 18 residues. The J segment lost 0 bases and the V segment lost 3 bases, leaving 10 bases of the junction unmatched. Germline V gene lookup returns CDR1 GKSSPN and CDR2 SITVG. The CDR3 DNA, read in part, is TGTGCCTGGAGCCCTGGACTGGGGGGGACCTCTAGTGCAGAA. It yields the protein CAWSPGLGGTSSAE. The whole CDR3 sequence is CAWSPGLGGTSSAETLYF.

This clone has just a few counts. Germline and genes here are mouse. The missing CDR3 end, 4 residues past where the read stops, is filled in from the germline J gene. J is TRBJ2-3 and V is TRBV13-1, with 7 bases lining up with TRBD1. The germline V gene has CDR1 NSHNY and CDR2 SYGAGN. V lost 2 bases to trimming and J lost 3 bases; unmatched junction nucleotides: 6. This CDR3 is 15 amino acids long. The CDR3 sequence: CASSERRTGAETLYF. CDR3 bases read: TGTGCCAGCAGTGAGCGGAGGACAGGCGCAGAA.

This clone was picked up a small number of times. These gene names are mouse names. Coverage ceases 4 residues before the CDR3 finishes, and the germline J gene fills in the end. The sample carries other DNA sequences with the same CDR3. The chain has TRBV13-3 and TRBJ2-1, with D perhaps TRBD1 (5 bases). With 2 bases removed from V and 6 bases from J, the gap between germline ends came to 6 bases. Germline CDR1 is NNHDY and CDR2 is SYVADS. The CDR3 spans 12 residues. CDR3 amino acids: CASSERGAEQFF. The sequenced CDR3 bases are TGTGCCAGCAGTGAGAGGGGTGCT.